One and the same sample provided the 24 T cell receptor beta chains below, sequenced in a study of T cells in tumors after PD-1 blockade. Produced via immunoSEQ multiplex PCR; TCRdb's table is partial and in-frame only. The sample includes 20,000 to 25,000 clones, more than 70% of them seen just once. Material: PBMCs, obtained before anti-PD-1 treatment. These receptors came from a human donor with basal cell carcinoma.

The rearrangement joins TRBV18 to TRBJ2-5; perhaps TRBD1 as D (5 bases). Germline CDR1 reads KGHSH; CDR2 reads LQKENI. Trimming took 3 bases from V and 2 from J, leaving 7 bases between them. The CDR3 loop spans 13 amino acids. The CDR3 nucleotides are TGTGCCAGCTCACCCCGACAGCAAGAGACCCAGTACTTC. This sequence encodes CASSPRQQETQYF.

This sequence joins TRBV5-1 and TRBJ2-3; 10 bases line up with TRBD2. The CDR3 runs 15 residues. The J segment lost 4 bases and the V segment lost 5 bases, leaving 7 bases of the junction unmatched. CDR1 SGHRS and CDR2 YFSETQ come from the germline V gene. The DNA of the CDR3 is TGCGCCAGCAGGAATCCTAGCGGGAGTTCAGATACGCAGTATTTT. Translated, it gives CASRNPSGSSDTQYF.

CDR3 bases: TGTGCCAGCAGCCCGACAGGGGGCGCAGAGTCACCCCTCCACTTT. This encodes CASSPTGGAESPLHF. The V call is TRBV4-2, the J call TRBJ1-6; 10 bases line up with TRBD1. Germline V lookup: CDR1 LGHNA, CDR2 YNFKEQ. Trimming at V came to 4 bases and at J to 10 bases, leaving 7 bases not matched to a gene. The CDR3 has 15 residues.

V is TRBV18 and J is TRBJ2-3; D gene ambiguous. Trimming shortened V by 1 base and J by 4 bases, and 15 bases separated the two germline ends. Germline V lookup: CDR1 KGHSH, CDR2 LQKENI. The CDR3 is made up of 16 amino acids. The CDR3 nucleotides read TGTGCCAGCTCACCACTTGTTCCTGAACTCTCAGATACGCAGTATTTT. Protein sequence: CASSPLVPELSDTQYF. Complete variable domain (other parts from reference TRBV18 and TRBJ2-3): NAGVMQNPRHLVRRRGQEARLRCSPMKGHSHVYWYRQLPEEGLKFMVYLQKENIIDESGMPKERFSAEFPKEGPSILRIQQVVRGDSAAYFCASSPLVPELSDTQYFGPGTRLTVL.

The chain recombines TRBV7-9 with TRBJ2-5, with D possibly being TRBD2 (5 bases). From germline, CDR1 is SEHNR and CDR2 FQNEAQ (reference sequence). The CDR3 runs 13 residues. The germline V and J ends were trimmed by 5 bases and 1 base, with 8 bases remaining between them. CDR3 DNA sequence: TGTGCCAGCAGCCCCGGACTCCAAGAGACCCAGTACTTC. Translation gives CASSPGLQETQYF.

CDR3 protein: CASRLGTGFLYEQYF. CDR3 DNA: TGTGCCAGCAGGCTGGGGACAGGGTTCCTCTACGAGCAGTACTTC. V and J are TRBV2 and TRBJ2-7; 9 bases align to TRBD1. The CDR3 covers 15 residues. The ends lost 6 bases at V and 3 bases at J; junction bases unmatched: 9. CDR1 SNHLY and CDR2 FYNNEI come from the germline V gene.

The genes are TRBV12-3 or TRBV12-4 and TRBJ1-1, with no clear D. The CDR3 is made up of 13 amino acids. V was pared by 3 bases and J by 3 bases, with 8 bases between. In DNA, the CDR3 is TGTGCCAGCAGTTTGGGCAGCCACACTGAAGCTTTCTTT. This sequence encodes CASSLGSHTEAFF.

The CDR3 sequence is CASSPLTGSSFYEQYF. In DNA form, the CDR3 reads TGTGCCAGCAGCCCCCTGACCGGATCTTCCTTCTACGAGCAGTACTTC. The rearrangement uses TRBV7-2 and TRBJ2-7; D not resolved. CDR1 SGHTA and CDR2 FQGNSA come from the germline V gene. There are 16 residues in the CDR3. V was cut by 5 bases and J by 3 bases, with 20 bases left in between.

With regard to this clone: The same CDR3 is also encoded by other DNA sequences in this sample. The rearrangement uses TRBV4-3 and TRBJ1-2; D is ambiguous. Germline loops: CDR1 LGHNA, CDR2 YSLEER. The length of the CDR3 is 14 residues. V lost 0 bases and J 1 base, leaving 6 bases between the germline ends. In DNA, the CDR3 is TGCGCCAGCAGCCAAGACCCCCTTAACTATGGCTACACCTTC. Its protein is CASSQDPLNYGYTF.

This chain links TRBV5-1 with TRBJ2-7; tentatively, D is TRBD1 (6 bases). The V end was cut by 1 base, the J end by 4 bases, with 12 bases between. CDR1 and CDR2 (germline): SGHRS, YFSETQ. The length of the CDR3 is 14 residues. The CDR3 loop reads CASSLMPGEYEQYF. CDR3 coding DNA: TGCGCCAGCAGCTTGATGCCAGGGGAATACGAGCAGTACTTC.

The gene calls are TRBV6-5 and TRBJ1-1, with D unclear. This CDR3 has 14 residues. Trimming shortened V by 11 bases and J by 4 bases, and 20 bases separated the two germline ends. Germline loops: CDR1 MNHEY, CDR2 SVGAGI. CDR3 protein: CAVQPRGGFTEAFF. The CDR3 DNA reads TGTGCCGTCCAGCCCCGGGGAGGGTTCACTGAAGCTTTCTTT.

This clone has just a few counts. The J gene is TRBJ2-7, the V gene TRBV2; D unclear. The CDR3 length is 11 residues. Per the germline V gene, CDR1 is SNHLY and CDR2 is FYNNEI. V lost 5 bases to trimming and J lost 1 base, with 3 bases between them. DNA of the CDR3: TGTGCCAGCAGTACATCCTACGAGCAGTACTTC. Its translation: CASSTSYEQYF.

Only one count was recorded for this clone. This chain joins TRBV27 and TRBJ2-7, with a possible D match to TRBD2 (5 bases). V lost 4 bases, J lost 0 bases, and 10 bases lay in between. Per the germline V gene, CDR1 is MNHEY and CDR2 is SMNVEV (reference sequence). The CDR3 spans 14 residues. As DNA, the CDR3 is TGTGCCAGCAGTTCAGCGGAAAGCTCCTACGAGCAGTACTTC. It encodes CASSSAESSYEQYF.

The gene calls are TRBV5-1 and TRBJ2-5; 16 bases fit TRBD2. Per germline, CDR1 SGHRS and CDR2 YFSETQ. Germline trimming cut 0 bases from V and 10 bases from J; bases unmatched to any gene: 6. The length of the CDR3 is 16 residues. CDR3 sequence reads: CASSLDPGLAGGVQYF. CDR3 bases: TGCGCCAGCAGCTTGGACCCGGGACTAGCGGGGGGGGTCCAGTACTTC. The full variable domain, with the rest looked up from reference TRBV5-1 and TRBJ2-5, is KAGVTQTPRYLIKTRGQQVTLSCSPISGHRSVSWYQQTPGQGLQFLFEYFSETQRNKGNFPGRFSGRQFSNSRSEMNVSTLELGDSALYLCASSLDPGLAGGVQYFGPGTRLLVL.

The chain links TRBV4-3 to TRBJ2-5, with 7 positions matching TRBD1. CDR1 LGHNA and CDR2 YSLEER come from the germline V gene. This CDR3 comprises 17 residues. J lost 4 bases, V lost 3 bases, and 14 bases had no gene match. CDR3 nucleotide sequence: TGCGCCAGCAGCCATACTACAGGGGCCGGCCTCCGAGAGACCCAGTACTTC. Protein: CASSHTTGAGLRETQYF.

V gene TRBV2 combines with J gene TRBJ1-2; D gene uncertain. The CDR3 sequence is 15 residues long. The germline gives CDR1 SNHLY, CDR2 FYNNEI. Trimming shortened V by 7 bases and J by 4 bases, and 19 bases separated the two germline ends. The DNA for the CDR3 is TGTGCCAGCACCTCTTGGACCGGAGGTGGCTATGGCTACACCTTC. As protein: CASTSWTGGGYGYTF. The full variable domain, with the rest looked up from reference TRBV2 and TRBJ1-2, is EPEVTQTPSHQVTQMGQEVILRCVPISNHLYFYWYRQILGQKVEFLVSFYNNEISEKSEIFDDQFSVERPDGSNFTLKIRSTKLEDSAMYFCASTSWTGGGYGYTFGSGTRLTVV.

The V gene is TRBV9, the J gene TRBJ2-5, with 7 bases aligning to TRBD2. Per the germline V gene, CDR1 is SGDLS and CDR2 is YYNGEE. With V trimmed by 0 bases and J by 2 bases, 16 bases remained unmatched. The CDR3 runs 19 residues. The chain's CDR3 is CASSVATGVRGGWQETQYF. The CDR3 nucleotides read TGTGCCAGCAGCGTAGCTACGGGTGTCCGCGGGGGTTGGCAAGAGACCCAGTACTTC.

V gene TRBV27 combines with J gene TRBJ2-5, with a tentative D call TRBD1 (6 bases). The V end lost 0 bases, the J end lost 3 bases, and 11 bases lay between the germline ends. Looked up from germline, CDR1 is MNHEY and CDR2 is SMNVEV (reference sequence). The CDR3 consists of 15 residues. The CDR3 nucleotides are TGTGCCAGCAGTTTATCGACGACAGGAAAAGAGACCCAGTACTTC. It specifies CASSLSTTGKETQYF.

This rearrangement joins TRBV3-1 (or the pseudogene TRBV3-2) to TRBJ1-2; D unclear. The CDR3 runs 12 residues. CDR1 is LGHDT, CDR2 YNNKEL, per germline (reference sequence). Between the trimmed V and J ends, which lost 1 base and 2 bases, there was a span of 2 bases. As DNA, the CDR3 is TGTGCCAGCAGCCAAGGGAACTATGGCTACACCTTC. Encoded protein: CASSQGNYGYTF.

The V and J genes are TRBV7-3 and TRBJ2-5; D assignment may be TRBD1 or TRBD2 (6 bases each). V lost 2 bases to trimming and J lost 5 bases, with 12 bases between them. This CDR3 spans 14 amino acids. Per germline, CDR1 SGHTA and CDR2 FQGTGA. CDR3 amino acids: CASSLEGGRETQYF. CDR3 coding DNA: TGTGCCAGCAGCTTAGAGGGGGGCCGGGAGACCCAGTACTTC.

The chain combines TRBV27 with TRBJ2-3, with 7 bases that match TRBD2. The germline V gene encodes CDR1 MNHEY and CDR2 SMNVEV (reference sequence). The CDR3 is 16 residues long. J lost 4 bases, V lost 2 bases, and 9 bases had no gene match. Here the CDR3 reads CASSLRAGVVADTQYF. The CDR3 DNA is TGTGCCAGCAGTTTAAGGGCGGGAGTGGTGGCAGATACGCAGTATTTT.

The genes are TRBV5-1 and TRBJ2-2, with 10 nucleotides matching TRBD2. Germline CDR1 and CDR2: SGHRS and YFSETQ. V dropped 0 bases and J dropped 8; count of bases not matched to a gene: 1. This CDR3 has 14 amino acids. CDR3 DNA: TGCGCCAGCAGCTTGGAACTAGCGGGAGGGGAGCTGTTTTTT. It encodes CASSLELAGGELFF.

The chain joins TRBV4-3 to TRBJ1-2; 9 nucleotides line up with TRBD1. The germline CDR1 and CDR2 sequences are LGHNA and YSLEER. The CDR3 length is 16 residues. J was trimmed by 4 bases and V by 0 bases; bases with no gene match: 6. The CDR3 region is CASSQDPGTGPYGYTF. The CDR3 nucleotides are TGCGCCAGCAGCCAAGATCCCGGGACAGGGCCCTATGGCTACACCTTC.

V and J are TRBV6-5 and TRBJ2-7; 7 bases match TRBD1. The germline V gene encodes CDR1 MNHEY and CDR2 SVGAGI. The CDR3 length is 12 residues. J was trimmed by 3 bases and V by 7 bases; bases with no gene match: 3. CDR3 DNA sequence: TGTGCCAGCACCAGGGACAGCTACGAGCAGTACTTC. This codes for CASTRDSYEQYF.